A selection of T cell receptor beta chains follows, all from one sample in a study of blood T cell repertoires in COVID-19. Measured with immunoSEQ multiplex PCR; TCRdb has only the in-frame clones, and not every one. The sample has roughly 100,000 clones; roughly 82% are singletons. Material for sequencing was peripheral blood. The receptors come from a human donor in a cohort sampled during active COVID-19. CDR3s include the opening cysteine and the closing phenylalanine or tryptophan. A D gene is named only where the DNA matches it firmly. Size values are once, few and many counts, or a class for expanded clones, and some rows have none.

d_gene: TRBD2
v_gene: TRBV19
j_gene: TRBJ2-7
abundance: NA
CDR3aa: CASQTSGTYEQYF
CDR3nt: TGTGCCAGCCAGACTAGCGGCACCTACGAGCAGTACTTC

d_gene: TRBD1
v_gene: TRBV6-1
j_gene: TRBJ1-1
abundance: NA
CDR3aa: CASSEARGPGEAFF
CDR3nt: TGTGCCAGCAGTGAAGCGAGGGGGCCAGGTGAAGCTTTCTTT

d_gene: TRBD2
v_gene: TRBV18
j_gene: TRBJ2-3
abundance: NA
CDR3aa: CASSPGGSDTQYF
CDR3nt: TGTGCCAGCTCACCGGGGGGGTCAGATACGCAGTATTTT

d_gene: NA
v_gene: TRBV9
j_gene: TRBJ2-7
abundance: NA
CDR3aa: CASSPNIDSSYEQYF
CDR3nt: TGTGCCAGCAGCCCGAATATAGACAGCTCCTACGAGCAGTACTTC

d_gene: NA
v_gene: TRBV9
j_gene: TRBJ2-1
abundance: NA
CDR3aa: CASSVGRVLYNEQFF
CDR3nt: TGTGCCAGCAGCGTAGGGCGGGTGTTATACAATGAGCAGTTCTTC

d_gene: NA
v_gene: TRBV3-1/TRBV3-2
j_gene: TRBJ2-7
abundance: few
CDR3aa: CASSWWHYEQYF
CDR3nt: TGTGCCAGCAGTTGGTGGCACTACGAGCAGTACTTC

d_gene: NA
v_gene: TRBV7-6
j_gene: TRBJ2-6
abundance: once
CDR3aa: CASSSGTWGANVLTF
CDR3nt: TGTGCCAGCAGCAGTGGGACTTGGGGGGCCAACGTCCTGACTTTC

d_gene: NA
v_gene: TRBV6-5
j_gene: TRBJ2-5
abundance: NA
CDR3aa: CASLVSYQETQYF
CDR3nt: TGTGCCAGCCTAGTTTCGTATCAAGAGACCCAGTACTTC

d_gene: TRBD1
v_gene: TRBV11-2
j_gene: TRBJ1-4
abundance: NA
CDR3aa: CASSLARGGAGTNEKLFF
CDR3nt: TGTGCCAGCAGCCTAGCTAGAGGGGGCGCGGGAACTAATGAAAAACTGTTTTTT

d_gene: NA
v_gene: TRBV7-9
j_gene: TRBJ1-5
abundance: few
CDR3aa: CASSSRDRTEGPQHF
CDR3nt: TGTGCCAGCAGCAGCCGCGACCGGACTGAGGGTCCCCAGCATTTT

d_gene: TRBD1
v_gene: TRBV2
j_gene: TRBJ2-7
abundance: NA
CDR3aa: CAGRTGGPPYEQYF
CDR3nt: TGTGCCGGCCGGACAGGGGGCCCCCCCTACGAGCAGTACTTC

d_gene: NA
v_gene: TRBV27
j_gene: TRBJ1-6
abundance: NA
CDR3aa: CASSFIQGSLHF
CDR3nt: TGTGCCAGCAGTTTCATACAGGGTTCCCTCCACTTT

d_gene: NA
v_gene: TRBV5-1
j_gene: TRBJ2-5
abundance: NA
CDR3aa: CASSTPGKETQYF
CDR3nt: TGCGCCAGCAGCACGCCAGGAAAAGAGACCCAGTACTTC

d_gene: NA
v_gene: TRBV7-2
j_gene: TRBJ1-1
abundance: few
CDR3aa: CASPPTRFLNTEAFF
CDR3nt: TGTGCCAGCCCGCCCACGCGGTTTTTGAACACTGAAGCTTTCTTT

d_gene: NA
v_gene: TRBV3-1/TRBV3-2
j_gene: TRBJ2-3
abundance: NA
CDR3aa: CASTPGQRGDTQYF
CDR3nt: TGTGCCAGCACCCCGGGACAACGAGGAGATACGCAGTATTTT

d_gene: TRBD1
v_gene: TRBV2
j_gene: TRBJ2-3
abundance: NA
CDR3aa: CASNLQGASTDTQYF
CDR3nt: TGTGCCAGCAACCTACAGGGGGCTTCCACAGATACGCAGTATTTT

d_gene: NA
v_gene: TRBV5-6
j_gene: TRBJ1-1
abundance: NA
CDR3aa: CASTRLDTEAFF
CDR3nt: TGTGCCAGCACCCGATTAGACACTGAAGCTTTCTTT

d_gene: TRBD2
v_gene: TRBV7-6
j_gene: TRBJ2-3
abundance: once
CDR3aa: CASSLRLAPSDTQYF
CDR3nt: TGTGCCAGCAGCTTAAGACTAGCACCCTCAGATACGCAGTATTTT

d_gene: TRBD1
v_gene: TRBV6-5
j_gene: TRBJ1-4
abundance: NA
CDR3aa: CASSLTGLNEKLFF
CDR3nt: TGTGCCAGCAGTTTGACAGGGCTCAATGAAAAACTGTTTTTT

d_gene: NA
v_gene: TRBV2
j_gene: TRBJ1-2
abundance: once
CDR3aa: CASSDREVDSNNYGYTF
CDR3nt: TGTGCCAGCAGTGATCGAGAGGTGGACAGCAATAACTATGGCTACACCTTC

d_gene: NA
v_gene: TRBV5-1
j_gene: TRBJ1-1
abundance: NA
CDR3aa: CASSPGFDTEAFF
CDR3nt: TGCGCCAGCAGCCCAGGATTTGACACTGAAGCTTTCTTT

d_gene: TRBD1
v_gene: TRBV10-3
j_gene: TRBJ2-7
abundance: NA
CDR3aa: CAISDRDRVYEQYF
CDR3nt: TGTGCCATCAGTGACCGGGACAGGGTCTACGAGCAGTACTTC

d_gene: TRBD1
v_gene: TRBV19
j_gene: TRBJ1-3
abundance: NA
CDR3aa: CASSTRQGGVFGNTIYF
CDR3nt: TGTGCCAGTAGTACCAGACAGGGAGGAGTTTTTGGAAACACCATATATTTT